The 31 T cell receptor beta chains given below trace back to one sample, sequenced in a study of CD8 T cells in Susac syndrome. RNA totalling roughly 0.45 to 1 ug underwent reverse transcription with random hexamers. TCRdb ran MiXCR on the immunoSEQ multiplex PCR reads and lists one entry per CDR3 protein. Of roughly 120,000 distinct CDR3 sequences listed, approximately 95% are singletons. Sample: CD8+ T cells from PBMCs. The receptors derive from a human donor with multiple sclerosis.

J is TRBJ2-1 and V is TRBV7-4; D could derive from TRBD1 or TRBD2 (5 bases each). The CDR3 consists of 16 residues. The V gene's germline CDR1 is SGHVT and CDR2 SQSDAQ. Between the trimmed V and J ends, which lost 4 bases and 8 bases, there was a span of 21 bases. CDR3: CASSCFRDAPSDEQFF. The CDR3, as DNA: TGTGCCAGCAGCTGTTTCCGGGACGCCCCGTCGGATGAGCAGTTCTTC.

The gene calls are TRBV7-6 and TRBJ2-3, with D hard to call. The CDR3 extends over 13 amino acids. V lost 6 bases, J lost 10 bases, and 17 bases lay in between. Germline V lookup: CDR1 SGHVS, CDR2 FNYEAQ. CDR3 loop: CASSVLVFRAQYF. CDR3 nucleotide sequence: TGTGCCAGCAGTGTTCTAGTTTTTAGGGCGCAGTATTTT.

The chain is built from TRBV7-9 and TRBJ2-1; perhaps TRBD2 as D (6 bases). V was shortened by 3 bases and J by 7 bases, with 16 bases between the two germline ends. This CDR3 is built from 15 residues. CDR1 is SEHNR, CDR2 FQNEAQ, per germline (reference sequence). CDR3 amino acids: CASSFPRELWNEQFF. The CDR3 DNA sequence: TGTGCCAGCAGCTTTCCTCGGGAGTTGTGGAATGAGCAGTTCTTC. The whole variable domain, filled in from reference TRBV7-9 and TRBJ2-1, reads DTGVSQNPRHKITKRGQNVTFRCDPISEHNRLYWYRQTLGQGPEFLTYFQNEAQLEKSRLLSDRFSAERPKGSFSTLEIQRTEQGDSAMYLCASSFPRELWNEQFFGPGTRLTVL.

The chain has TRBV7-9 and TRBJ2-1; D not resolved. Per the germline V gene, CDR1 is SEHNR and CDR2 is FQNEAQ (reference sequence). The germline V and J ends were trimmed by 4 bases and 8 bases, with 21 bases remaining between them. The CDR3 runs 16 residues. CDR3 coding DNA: TGTGCCAGCAGCTCCCCCCTTGGGCGGAGAATAGATGAGCAGTTCTTC. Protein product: CASSSPLGRRIDEQFF.

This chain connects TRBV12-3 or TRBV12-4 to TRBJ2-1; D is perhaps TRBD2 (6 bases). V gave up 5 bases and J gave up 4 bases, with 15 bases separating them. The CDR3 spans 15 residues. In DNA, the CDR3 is TGTGCCAGCAGTACCGGGCCCGGGGGATACAATGAGCAGTTCTTC. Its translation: CASSTGPGGYNEQFF.

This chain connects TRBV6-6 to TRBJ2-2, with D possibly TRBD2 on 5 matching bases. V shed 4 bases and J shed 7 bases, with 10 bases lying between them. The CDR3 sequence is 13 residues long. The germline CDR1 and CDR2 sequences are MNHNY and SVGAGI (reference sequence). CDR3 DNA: TGTGCCAGCAGTTTCCCGACTAACGGGGAGCTGTTTTTT. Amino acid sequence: CASSFPTNGELFF.

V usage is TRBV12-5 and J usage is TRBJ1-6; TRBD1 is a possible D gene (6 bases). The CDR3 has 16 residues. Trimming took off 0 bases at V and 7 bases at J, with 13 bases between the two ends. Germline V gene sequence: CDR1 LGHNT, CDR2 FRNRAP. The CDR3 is CASGLVRRDMNSPLHF. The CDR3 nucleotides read TGTGCTAGTGGTTTGGTACGCAGGGACATGAATTCACCCCTCCACTTT. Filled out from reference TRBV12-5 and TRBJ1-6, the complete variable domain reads DARVTQTPRHKVTEMGQEVTMRCQPILGHNTVFWYRQTMMQGLELLAYFRNRAPLDDSGMPKDRFSAEMPDATLATLKIQPSEPRDSAVYFCASGLVRRDMNSPLHFGNGTRLTVT.

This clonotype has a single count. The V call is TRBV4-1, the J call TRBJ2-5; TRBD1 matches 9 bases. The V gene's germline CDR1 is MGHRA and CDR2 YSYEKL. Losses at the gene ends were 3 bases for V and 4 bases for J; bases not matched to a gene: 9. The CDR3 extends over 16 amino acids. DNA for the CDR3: TGCGCCAGCAGCCAGGTCGGACAGGGGAGGGGAGAGACCCAGTACTTC. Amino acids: CASSQVGQGRGETQYF.

The CDR3 DNA sequence: TGTGCCAGTAGTGAGAAACTAGCTCCCACCGGGGAGCTGTTTTTT. This translates into CASSEKLAPTGELFF. The rearrangement joins TRBV19 to TRBJ2-2; D is possibly TRBD2 (6 bases). The CDR3 sequence is 15 residues long. Trimming removed 5 bases at V and 4 bases at J, with 14 bases between. From germline, CDR1 is LNHDA and CDR2 SQIVND (reference sequence).

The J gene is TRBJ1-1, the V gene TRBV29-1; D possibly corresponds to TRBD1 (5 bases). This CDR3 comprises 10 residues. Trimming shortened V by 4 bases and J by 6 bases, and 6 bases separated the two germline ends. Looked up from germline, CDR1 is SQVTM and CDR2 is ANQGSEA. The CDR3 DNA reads TGCAGCGTTGGGGGGTCTGAAGCTTTCTTT. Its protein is CSVGGSEAFF. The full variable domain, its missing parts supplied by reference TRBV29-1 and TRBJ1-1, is SAVISQKPSRDICQRGTSLTIQCQVDSQVTMMFWYRQQPGQSLTLIATANQGSEATYESGFVIDKFPISRPNLTFSTLTVSNMSPEDSSIYLCSVGGSEAFFGQGTRLTVV.

As DNA, the CDR3 is TGCGCCAGCAGCCAAGATCTTGGGTACGAGCAGTACGTC. Its protein product is CASSQDLGYEQYV. V is TRBV4-1 and J is TRBJ2-7, with no clear D. The CDR3 runs to 13 residues. Germline V CDR1 and CDR2: MGHRA, YSYEKL. The V gene lost 0 bases and the J gene lost 4 bases, with 7 bases spanning the gap.

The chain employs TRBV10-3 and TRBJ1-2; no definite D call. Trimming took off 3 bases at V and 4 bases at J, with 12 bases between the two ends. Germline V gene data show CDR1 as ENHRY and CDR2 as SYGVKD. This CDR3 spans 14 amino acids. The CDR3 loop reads CAISESGYGYGYTF. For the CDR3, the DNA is TGTGCCATCAGTGAAAGTGGGTACGGCTATGGCTACACCTTC.

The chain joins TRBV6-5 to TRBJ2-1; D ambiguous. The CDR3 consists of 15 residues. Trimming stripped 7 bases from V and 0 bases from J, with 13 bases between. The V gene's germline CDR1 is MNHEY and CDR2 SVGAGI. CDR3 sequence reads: CASKVGPSSYNEQFF. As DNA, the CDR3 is TGTGCCAGCAAGGTCGGTCCTAGCTCCTACAATGAGCAGTTCTTC.

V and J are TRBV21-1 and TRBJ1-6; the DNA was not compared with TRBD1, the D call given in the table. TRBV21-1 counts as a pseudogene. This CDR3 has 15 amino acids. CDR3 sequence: CASSKIGTGKSPLHF. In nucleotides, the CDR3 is TGTGCCAGCAGCAAAATAGGGACAGGGAAATCACCCCTCCACTTT.

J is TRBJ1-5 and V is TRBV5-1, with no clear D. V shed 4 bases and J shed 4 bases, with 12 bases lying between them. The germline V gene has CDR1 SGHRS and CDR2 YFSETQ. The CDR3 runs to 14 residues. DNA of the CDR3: TGCGCCAGCAGCCCCCGGGAGGGAAATCAGCCCCAGCATTTT. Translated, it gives CASSPREGNQPQHF.

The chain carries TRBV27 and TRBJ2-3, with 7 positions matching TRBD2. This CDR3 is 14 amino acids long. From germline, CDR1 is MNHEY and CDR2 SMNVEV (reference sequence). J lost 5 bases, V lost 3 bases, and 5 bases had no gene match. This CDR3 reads CASSFGLGVDTQYF. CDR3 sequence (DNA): TGTGCCAGCAGTTTTGGACTAGGTGTAGATACGCAGTATTTT.

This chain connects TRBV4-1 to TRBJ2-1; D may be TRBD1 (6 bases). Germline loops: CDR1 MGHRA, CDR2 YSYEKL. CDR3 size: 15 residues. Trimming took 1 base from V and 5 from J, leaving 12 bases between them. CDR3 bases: TGCGCCAGCAGCCAAGTCGAGGGGGATCACAATGAGCAGTTCTTC. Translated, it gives CASSQVEGDHNEQFF.

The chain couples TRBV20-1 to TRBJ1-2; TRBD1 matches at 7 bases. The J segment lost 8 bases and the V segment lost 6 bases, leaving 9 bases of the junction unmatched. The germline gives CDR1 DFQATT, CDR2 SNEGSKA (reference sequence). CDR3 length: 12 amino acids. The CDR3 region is CSARDSHGGYTF. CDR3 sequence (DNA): TGCAGTGCGAGGGACAGCCATGGAGGCTACACCTTC.

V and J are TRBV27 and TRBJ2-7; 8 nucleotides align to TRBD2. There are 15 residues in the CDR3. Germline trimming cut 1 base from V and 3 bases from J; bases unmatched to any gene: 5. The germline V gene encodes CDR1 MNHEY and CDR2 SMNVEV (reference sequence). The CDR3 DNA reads TGTGCCAGCAGTTTATATTTCGGGGGGGACTACGAGCAGTACTTC. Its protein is CASSLYFGGDYEQYF.

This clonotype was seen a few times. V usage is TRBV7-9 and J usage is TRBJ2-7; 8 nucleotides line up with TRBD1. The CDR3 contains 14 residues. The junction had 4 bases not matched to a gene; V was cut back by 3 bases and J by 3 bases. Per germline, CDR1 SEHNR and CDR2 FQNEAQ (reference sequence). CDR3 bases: TGTGCCAGCAGCTTTGACAGGGGCCTCTACGAGCAGTACTTC. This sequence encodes CASSFDRGLYEQYF.

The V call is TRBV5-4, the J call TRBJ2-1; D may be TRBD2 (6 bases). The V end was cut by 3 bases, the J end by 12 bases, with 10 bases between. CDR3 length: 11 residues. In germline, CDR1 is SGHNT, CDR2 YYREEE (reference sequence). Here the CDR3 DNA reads TGTGCCAGCAGCTCTGTTAGCGGGCAGTTCTTC. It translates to CASSSVSGQFF. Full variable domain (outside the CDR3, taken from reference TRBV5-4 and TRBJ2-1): ETGVTQSPTHLIKTRGQQVTLRCSSQSGHNTVSWYQQALGQGPQFIFQYYREEENGRGNFPPRFSGLQFPNYSSELNVNALELDDSALYLCASSSVSGQFFGPGTRLTVL.

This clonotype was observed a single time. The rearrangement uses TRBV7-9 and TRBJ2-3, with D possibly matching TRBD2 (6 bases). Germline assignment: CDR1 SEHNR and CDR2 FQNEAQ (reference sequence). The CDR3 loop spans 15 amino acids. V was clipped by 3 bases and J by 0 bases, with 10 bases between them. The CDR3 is CASSLTSSSTDTQYF. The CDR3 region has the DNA TGTGCCAGCAGCTTGACTAGTTCCAGCACAGATACGCAGTATTTT. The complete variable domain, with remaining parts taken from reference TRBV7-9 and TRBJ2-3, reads DTGVSQNPRHKITKRGQNVTFRCDPISEHNRLYWYRQTLGQGPEFLTYFQNEAQLEKSRLLSDRFSAERPKGSFSTLEIQRTEQGDSAMYLCASSLTSSSTDTQYFGPGTRLTVL.

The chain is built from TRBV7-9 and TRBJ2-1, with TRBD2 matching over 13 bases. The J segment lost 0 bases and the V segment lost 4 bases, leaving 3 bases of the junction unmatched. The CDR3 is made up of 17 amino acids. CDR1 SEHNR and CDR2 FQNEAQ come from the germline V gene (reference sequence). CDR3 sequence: CASSSGLAGLSYNEQFF. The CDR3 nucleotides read TGTGCCAGCAGCTCGGGACTAGCGGGACTCTCCTACAATGAGCAGTTCTTC.

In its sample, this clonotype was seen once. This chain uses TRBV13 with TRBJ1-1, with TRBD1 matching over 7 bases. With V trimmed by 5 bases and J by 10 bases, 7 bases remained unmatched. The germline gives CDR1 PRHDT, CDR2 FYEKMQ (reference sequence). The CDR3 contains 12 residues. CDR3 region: CASSERQGRAFF. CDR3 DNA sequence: TGTGCCAGCAGCGAGAGACAGGGCCGAGCTTTCTTT.

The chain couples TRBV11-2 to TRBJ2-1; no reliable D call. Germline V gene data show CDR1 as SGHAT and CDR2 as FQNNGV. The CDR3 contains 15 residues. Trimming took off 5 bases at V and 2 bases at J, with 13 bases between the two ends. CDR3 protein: CASSPRTLAYNEQFF. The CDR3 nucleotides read TGTGCCAGCAGCCCGCGGACCCTTGCCTACAATGAGCAGTTCTTC. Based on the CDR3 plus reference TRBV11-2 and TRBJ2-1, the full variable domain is EAGVAQSPRYKIIEKRQSVAFWCNPISGHATLYWYQQILGQGPKLLIQFQNNGVVDDSQLPKDRFSAERLKGVDSTLKIQPAKLEDSAVYLCASSPRTLAYNEQFFGPGTRLTVL.

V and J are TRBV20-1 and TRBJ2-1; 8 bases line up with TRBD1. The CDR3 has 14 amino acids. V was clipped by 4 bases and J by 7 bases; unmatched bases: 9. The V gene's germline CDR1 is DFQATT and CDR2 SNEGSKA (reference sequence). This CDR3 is CSATDVGDRNEQFF. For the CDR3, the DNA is TGCAGTGCTACAGACGTGGGGGACAGGAATGAGCAGTTCTTC.

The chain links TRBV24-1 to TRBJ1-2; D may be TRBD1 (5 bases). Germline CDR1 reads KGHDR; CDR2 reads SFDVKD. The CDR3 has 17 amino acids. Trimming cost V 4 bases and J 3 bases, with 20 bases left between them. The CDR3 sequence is CATSDRDGSGGYYGYTF. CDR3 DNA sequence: TGTGCCACCAGTGACAGGGACGGTTCTGGGGGTTACTATGGCTACACCTTC.

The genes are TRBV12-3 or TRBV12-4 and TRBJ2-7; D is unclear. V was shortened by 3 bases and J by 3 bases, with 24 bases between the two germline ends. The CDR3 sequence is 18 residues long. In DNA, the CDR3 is TGTGCCAGCAGTTTGAACCCGCTAGGAGAAGGGCCGGGCTACGAGCAGTACTTC. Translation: CASSLNPLGEGPGYEQYF.

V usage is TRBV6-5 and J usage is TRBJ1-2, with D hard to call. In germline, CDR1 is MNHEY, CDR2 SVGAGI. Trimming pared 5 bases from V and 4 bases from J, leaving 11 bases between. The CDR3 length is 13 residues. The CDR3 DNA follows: TGTGCCAGCAGTCCCGCGGGAGGCTATGGCTACACCTTC. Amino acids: CASSPAGGYGYTF.

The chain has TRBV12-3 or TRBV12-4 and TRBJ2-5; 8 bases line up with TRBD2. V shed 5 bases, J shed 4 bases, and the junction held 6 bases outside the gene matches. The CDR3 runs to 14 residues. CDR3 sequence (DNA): TGTGCCAGCAGTCCCTTTCGGGGGGGAGAGACCCAGTACTTC. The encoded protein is CASSPFRGGETQYF.

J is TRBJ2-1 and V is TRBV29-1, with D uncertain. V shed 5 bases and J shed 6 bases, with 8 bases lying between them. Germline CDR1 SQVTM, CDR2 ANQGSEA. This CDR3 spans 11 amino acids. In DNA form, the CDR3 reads TGCAGCGTTCGTCCGGGCAATGAGCAGTTCTTC. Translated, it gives CSVRPGNEQFF.